Below are 8 T cell receptor beta chains sequenced from a single sample in a study of OX40 agonist ivuxolimab in advanced cancers. Using immunoSEQ multiplex PCR, the repertoire was profiled, and TCRdb retains in-frame clones only, with some absent. The sample has about 78,000 clones, around 87% seen once. The specimen was CD4+ or CD8+ T cells sorted from blood, collected in a trial of the OX40 agonist ivuxolimab. The receptors come from an adult with an advanced solid tumor such as melanoma, head and neck, liver or kidney cancer.

This chain connects TRBV7-2 to TRBJ2-5, with a possible D match to TRBD2 (6 bases). The CDR3 is 15 amino acids. From germline, CDR1 is SGHTA and CDR2 FQGNSA. V lost 1 base and J lost 3, with 12 bases in between. For the CDR3, the DNA is TGTGCCAGCAGCTTAGGGCCCGGGAGCAAAGAGACCCAGTACTTC. It is translated as CASSLGPGSKETQYF.

The gene calls are TRBV20-1 and TRBJ2-5; D gene unclear. The V end lost 4 bases, the J end lost 2 bases, and 5 bases lay between the germline ends. Germline V gene lookup returns CDR1 DFQATT and CDR2 SNEGSKA (reference sequence). The CDR3 covers 11 residues. As DNA, the CDR3 is TGCAGTGCTAACCGGCAAGAGACCCAGTACTTC. This encodes CSANRQETQYF.

This clone has just a few counts. The genes are TRBV5-1 and TRBJ1-2, with unresolved D. V gave up 3 bases and J gave up 6 bases, with 15 bases separating them. The germline V gene has CDR1 SGHRS and CDR2 YFSETQ. The CDR3 is 14 residues long. In DNA form, the CDR3 reads TGCGCCAGCAGCTCCGGAGAGGGCTTTCATGGCTACACCTTC. It codes for CASSSGEGFHGYTF.

This chain connects TRBV7-2 to TRBJ1-2; D call uncertain. With 2 bases removed from V and 5 bases from J, the gap between germline ends came to 6 bases. The CDR3 consists of 12 residues. Germline CDR1 reads SGHTA; CDR2 reads FQGNSA. In nucleotides, the CDR3 is TGTGCCAGCAGCTTAAACCGGTATGGCTACACCTTC. It encodes CASSLNRYGYTF.

This clone was found once. The chain has TRBV27 and TRBJ1-2; D not resolved. The germline V and J ends were trimmed by 5 bases and 5 bases, with 9 bases remaining between them. Germline assignment: CDR1 MNHEY and CDR2 SMNVEV (reference sequence). CDR3 length equals 12 residues. The CDR3 is CASSLAGYGYTF. CDR3 coding DNA: TGTGCCAGCAGTCTGGCCGGGTATGGCTACACCTTC.

V and J are TRBV6-5 and TRBJ2-5, with 7 nucleotides matching TRBD1. Trimming cost V 6 bases and J 2 bases; bases outside gene matches: 3. There are 13 residues in the CDR3. Germline lookup yields CDR1 MNHEY and CDR2 SVGAGI. The CDR3 DNA reads as TGTGCCAGCAGAATACAGGGGCAAGAGACCCAGTACTTC. Protein product: CASRIQGQETQYF.

This clone has a handful of counts. V is TRBV6-5 and J is TRBJ1-3, with 7 bases identical to TRBD1. The J segment lost 6 bases and the V segment lost 4 bases, leaving 3 bases of the junction unmatched. This CDR3 comprises 13 residues. Germline V gene sequence: CDR1 MNHEY, CDR2 SVGAGI. The CDR3 is CASSLRGQNTIYF. The CDR3 bases are TGTGCCAGCAGTTTAAGGGGGCAAAACACCATATATTTT.

The DNA of the CDR3 is TGTGCCAGCAGGCGGGATGGCAGCACAGATACGCAGTATTTT. Its protein product is CASRRDGSTDTQYF. This chain uses TRBV2 with TRBJ2-3, with D perhaps matching TRBD2 (6 bases). The CDR3 has 14 residues. Germline V gives CDR1 SNHLY, CDR2 FYNNEI. Trimming removed 6 bases from V and 0 bases from J, with 10 bases in between.